Detailed here is one T cell receptor (beta chain). The source of the sample is a study of PD-L1 blockade in urothelial cancer. Overall study context: Researchers looked at the blood 3 weeks (second dose) and 6 weeks after treatment began.

The repertoire was sequenced with immunoSEQ multiplex PCR; TCRdb's copy has only in-frame clones and lacks some. The sample lists around 100,000 clones, 91% occurring once. The cohort comprised individuals with locally advanced or metastatic urothelial carcinoma. The CDR3 covers 12 residues. Trimming left V 6 bases short and J 8 bases short, with 13 bases between. CDR1 and CDR2 (germline): MNHNS, SASEGT. Sequencing used PBMCs, obtained around atezolizumab (anti-PD-L1) treatment. The sequence came from a woman older than 75 with urothelial cancer. V gene TRBV6-1 combines with J gene TRBJ1-1, with D perhaps TRBD1 (5 bases). The CDR3 coding sequence is TGTGCCAGCAGCCTCCAGGGTGGGGAAGCTTTCTTT. Its protein product is CASSLQGGEAFF.